This T cell receptor beta chain was sequenced during a study of blood T cell repertoires in COVID-19. In the original processing: By means of reference gene primer amplification, nucleated cell counts were estimated. Method: immunoSEQ multiplex PCR; TCRdb's copy keeps in-frame clones and lacks some. D and trimming were read from the DNA, whereas the V and J calls and clone size are those reported in that table. In the table there are approximately 83,000 clones, roughly 86% of which are singletons. The CDR3 runs 15 residues. In germline, CDR1 is SNHLY, CDR2 FYNNEI. J lost 4 bases, V lost 11 bases, and 11 bases had no gene match.

The source is a man aged 65 to 85 with acute or convalescent COVID-19. The sequencing input was peripheral blood. The V and J genes are TRBV2 and TRBJ2-2, with 9 bases that match TRBD2. The CDR3 DNA is TGTGCCCGCGTCGGGGCGGGGGGGCGCACCGGGGAGCTGTTTTTT. It encodes CARVGAGGRTGELFF. The variable domain in full, with the rest retrieved from reference TRBV2 and TRBJ2-2, is EPEVTQTPSHQVTQMGQEVILRCVPISNHLYFYWYRQILGQKVEFLVSFYNNEISEKSEIFDDQFSVERPDGSNFTLKIRSTKLEDSAMYFCARVGAGGRTGELFFGEGSRLTVL.